This T cell receptor (beta chain) stems from a study of memory B cells and T cells in multiple sclerosis. This CDR3 is built from 13 residues. V lost 4 bases and J lost 7, with 14 bases in between. The germline V gene encodes CDR1 SGHTA and CDR2 FQGTGA. Some clones are missing from TCRdb's copy, which holds only in-frame ones; the method was immunoSEQ multiplex PCR. The sample has roughly 8,200 clones; around three fifths are singletons. The chain uses TRBV7-3 and TRBJ2-7; possible D gene TRBD2, 6 bases. Sample: memory (CD45RO+) CD8+ T cells from blood. The source of this sequence is a human donor with multiple sclerosis. The CDR3 DNA reads TGTGCCAGCAGCTACGGGAGAGGGTCGGAGCAGTACTTC. Amino acid sequence: CASSYGRGSEQYF.